Listed below are T cell receptor beta chains from one sample, sequenced in a study of OX40 agonist ivuxolimab in advanced cancers. The method was immunoSEQ multiplex PCR; TCRdb's version includes in-frame clones alone and lacks a portion of them. The table includes approximately 60,000 clones, approximately 80% detected once. Sequences were derived from CD4+ or CD8+ T cells sorted from blood, sampled in a trial of the OX40 agonist ivuxolimab. The receptors were sampled from an adult with an advanced solid tumor such as melanoma, head and neck, liver or kidney cancer. Both conserved end residues are part of each CDR3. The D gene is left open where the match is weak. Clone size is stated in some rows and not others, as once, few, many or a class when expanded.

.	TRBV2	TRBD1	TRBJ1-2	TGTGCCAGCAGAGTTAGAGACAGGGCTAGGTATGGCTACACCTTC	CASRVRDRARYGYTF
.	TRBV7-8	.	TRBJ1-1	TGTGCCAGCAGCCCGGACGCGAACACTGAAGCTTTCTTT	CASSPDANTEAFF
.	TRBV5-6	TRBD1	TRBJ2-5	TGTGCCAGCAGCCAAAGGACAGGGGGCGGACAAGAGACCCAGTACTTC	CASSQRTGGGQETQYF
.	TRBV27	.	TRBJ1-4	TGTGCCAGCAGTTTAACGGGCCGAGCTAATGAAAAACTGTTTTTT	CASSLTGRANEKLFF
many	TRBV5-1	TRBD1	TRBJ2-3	TGCGCCAGCAGCGGGACAGGGAGCACAGATACGCAGTATTTT	CASSGTGSTDTQYF
.	TRBV4-3	TRBD1	TRBJ1-2	TGCGCCAGCAGCCAGACAGGGGGCTATGGCTACACCTTC	CASSQTGGYGYTF
.	TRBV28	.	TRBJ1-1	TGTGCCAGCAGCCCAGGTGGTTGGGGCGCAGCTTTCTTT	CASSPGGWGAAFF
.	TRBV27	.	TRBJ2-1	TGTGCCAGCAGAGGTGGCACCTACAATGAGCAGTTCTTC	CASRGGTYNEQFF
.	TRBV11-2	.	TRBJ1-1	TGTGCCAGCAGCTTAGATGTTAGGGGGGTCACTGAAGCTTTCTTT	CASSLDVRGVTEAFF
.	TRBV11-2	.	TRBJ2-7	TGTGCCAGCAGCTTAGGGCGGAGAAAGAGCGAGCAGTACTTC	CASSLGRRKSEQYF
.	TRBV29-1	.	TRBJ2-1	TGCAGCGTTGAAGATCCAGGCAGGGGTGGCTACAATGAGCAGTTCTTC	CSVEDPGRGGYNEQFF
few	TRBV19	TRBD1	TRBJ1-5	TGTGCCAGTAGTATGGCAGGGGGCGCCCCGAACAATCAGCCCCAGCATTTT	CASSMAGGAPNNQPQHF
.	TRBV4-3	.	TRBJ2-7	TGCGCCAGCAGCCGAAACTTCAACGAGCAGTACTTC	CASSRNFNEQYF
.	TRBV6-6	.	TRBJ1-1	TGTGCCAGCAGGCTCTCAGGGTTAAAGACTGAAGCTTTCTTT	CASRLSGLKTEAFF
once	TRBV12-2	.	TRBJ1-1	TGTGCAAGTCACCCCAAGGACACTGAAGCTTTCTTT	CASHPKDTEAFF
.	TRBV5-1	.	TRBJ2-1	TGCGCCAGCAGCTTGTCGGCGGGAAGCCGATGGAATGAGCAGTTCTTC	CASSLSAGSRWNEQFF
.	TRBV15	.	TRBJ1-5	TGTGCCACCAGCAATCGGCAGGGAATAAATCAGCCCCAGCATTTT	CATSNRQGINQPQHF
.	TRBV7-2	.	TRBJ1-6	TGTGCCAGCAGCCGGGAGGTAAATTCACCCCTCCACTTT	CASSREVNSPLHF
.	TRBV15	TRBD1	TRBJ1-1	TGTGCCACCAGCAGAGACAGGGACAGGTGGACCACTGAAGCTTTCTTT	CATSRDRDRWTTEAFF
.	TRBV6-5	.	TRBJ1-6	TGTGCCAGCAGTTACGCGTCAGGGCGGTCACCCCTCCACTTT	CASSYASGRSPLHF
once	TRBV4-3	TRBD1	TRBJ2-1	TGCGCCAGCAGCCGCGCGCGACAGGGGGCGCGTGGTGAGCAGTTCTTC	CASSRARQGARGEQFF
.	TRBV7-8	.	TRBJ2-7	TGTGCCAGCAGCTTAGTGGGGGCCAGGGCCACCTACGAGCAGTACTTC	CASSLVGARATYEQYF
.	TRBV28	.	TRBJ1-1	TGTGCCAGCAGTTCACTCCCGACAGTGAACACTGAAGCTTTCTTT	CASSSLPTVNTEAFF
once	TRBV5-6	TRBD1	TRBJ1-1	TGTGCCAGCAGCAGCCGGGACAGGGCTGAAGCTTTCTTT	CASSSRDRAEAFF
.	TRBV18	TRBD2	TRBJ2-7	TGTGCCAGCTCACCCACCCTGCGGGAGCTGAGCTCCTACGAGCAGTACTTC	CASSPTLRELSSYEQYF
.	TRBV7-2	.	TRBJ2-7	TGTGCCAGCAGCTTTCTTTACAGCGTCGAGCAGTACTTC	CASSFLYSVEQYF
.	TRBV29-1	.	TRBJ1-2	TGCAGCGTTGAGGGCATGACGAACTATGGCTACACCTTC	CSVEGMTNYGYTF
.	TRBV19	.	TRBJ1-4	TGTGCCAGTAAGGACGGGGCTTCTAATGAAAAACTGTTTTTT	CASKDGASNEKLFF
.	TRBV19	.	TRBJ2-5	TGTGCCAGTAGTAAACGGGGAGTCAAGGAGACCCAGTACTTC	CASSKRGVKETQYF
.	TRBV13	.	TRBJ2-7	TGTGCCAGCAGCCCGAGGGAAACCTACTACGAGCAGTACTTC	CASSPRETYYEQYF
.	TRBV7-8	TRBD1	TRBJ1-1	TGTGCCAGCAGCTTAGGGGTCAGGGTCAGGGGGACTGAAGCTTTCTTT	CASSLGVRVRGTEAFF
medium-sized	TRBV14	.	TRBJ2-5	TGTGCCAGCAGCCAAGATTTAGGCGGGACCCAGTACTTC	CASSQDLGGTQYF
.	TRBV7-2	TRBD2	TRBJ2-5	TGTGCCAGCAGCTTAGGCCTAGCGGGGGGGATATCGTACTTC	CASSLGLAGGISYF
.	TRBV28	.	TRBJ2-3	TGTGCCAGCAGTCAGGGGGGGGGATCGTCAGATACGCAGTATTTT	CASSQGGGSSDTQYF
.	TRBV20-1	.	TRBJ2-3	TGCAGTGCTAGAGATCGCCCTGTGGAGTATTTT	CSARDRPVEYF
.	TRBV4-2	.	TRBJ2-2	TGTGCCAGCAGCCAAGATCTCATTAGGGGGCGGGGCGGGGAGCTGTTTTTT	CASSQDLIRGRGGELFF
once	TRBV18	TRBD2	TRBJ2-5	TGTGCCAGCTCACCAAGAGCGGGGGTCCGGCGAGAGACCCAGTACTTC	CASSPRAGVRRETQYF
once	TRBV5-1	TRBD2	TRBJ2-3	TGCGCCAGCAGCTTAACTAGCGGGAGCTCAGATACGCAGTATTTT	CASSLTSGSSDTQYF
.	TRBV19	TRBD1	TRBJ2-7	TGTGCCAGCCGGACCCTTTCAGACAGGGACGAGCAGTACTTC	CASRTLSDRDEQYF
.	TRBV30	.	TRBJ2-5	TGTGCCTGGAGGAACGGACCAGTGGCCCAGTACTTC	CAWRNGPVAQYF
.	TRBV10-3	TRBD1	TRBJ1-2	TGTGCCATCACGGGACAGCCGAACTATGGCTACACCTTC	CAITGQPNYGYTF
.	TRBV7-2	TRBD2	TRBJ2-1	TGTGCCAGCAGCGTCGGGACTAGCGGGGGGTACAATGAGCAGTTCTTC	CASSVGTSGGYNEQFF
.	TRBV19	.	TRBJ1-1	TGTGCCAGTAGTATGGAAACAGGTACTGAAGCTTTCTTT	CASSMETGTEAFF
once	TRBV9	.	TRBJ2-5	TGTGCCAGCAGCGCCGCGGGGGAGACCCAGTACTTC	CASSAAGETQYF
.	TRBV19	TRBD1	TRBJ1-4	TGTGCCAGCAACTATGGACAGGGCCGGGCTAATGAAAAACTGTTTTTT	CASNYGQGRANEKLFF
.	TRBV5-8	.	TRBJ2-1	TGTGCCAGCAGTCTGGGGGGGCCGGAGTACAATGAGCAGTTCTTC	CASSLGGPEYNEQFF
.	TRBV20-1	.	TRBJ2-7	TGCAGTGCTACCACTCTCGGCGAGCAGTACTTC	CSATTLGEQYF